Following are 8 T cell receptor beta chains from one sample sequenced in a study of T cell responses to AZD1222 COVID-19 vaccine. Assay: immunoSEQ multiplex PCR; the TCRdb copy retains only in-frame clones and omits some. Seen here are some 170,000 clones, roughly nine tenths observed once, and the top ten hold under 2%. Sequenced material: peripheral blood, taken on day 0 of AZD1222 vaccination. These receptors came from an adult in good health.

The chain couples TRBV6-1 to TRBJ1-2, with D maybe TRBD1 (5 bases). The V end lost 2 bases, the J end lost 2 bases, and 6 bases lay between the germline ends. The CDR3 length is 13 residues. The germline V gene has CDR1 MNHNS and CDR2 SASEGT. The CDR3 DNA reads TGTGCCAGCAGTGAAAACAGGAACTATGGCTACACCTTC. Its protein is CASSENRNYGYTF.

The CDR3 DNA reads as TGTGCCAGCAGCTTAGGGGGAGGGGAAGACCGCTCTTTCTTT. Its protein product is CASSLGGGEDRSFF. This rearrangement joins TRBV7-2 to TRBJ1-1; tentative D call: TRBD1 (5 bases). Germline CDR1 reads SGHTA; CDR2 reads FQGNSA. This CDR3 region has 14 residues. V lost 1 base, J lost 12 bases, and 18 bases lay in between.

V gene TRBV6-1 combines with J gene TRBJ1-3; D is undetermined. This CDR3 is built from 12 residues. Germline V gene sequence: CDR1 MNHNS, CDR2 SASEGT. V lost 5 bases to trimming and J lost 4 bases, with 6 bases between them. DNA for the CDR3: TGTGCCAGCAGTCCCAAAGGAAACACCATATATTTT. This gives the protein CASSPKGNTIYF.

The rearrangement joins TRBV6-1 to TRBJ2-5; D is undetermined. The CDR3 length is 12 residues. The germline gives CDR1 MNHNS, CDR2 SASEGT. Deletions cut 3 bases from V and 3 bases from J, with 5 bases between. DNA for the CDR3: TGTGCCAGCAGTGAGTGGAAAGAGACCCAGTACTTC. It encodes CASSEWKETQYF.

The rearrangement links TRBV28 to TRBJ1-5; unclear D gene. Trimming took 4 bases from V and 4 from J, leaving 14 bases between them. Germline CDR1 MDHEN, CDR2 SYDVKM. This CDR3 comprises 15 residues. The CDR3 nucleotides read TGTGCCAGCAGTTGGGGAGACACCTTAAATCAGCCCCAGCATTTT. Translation gives CASSWGDTLNQPQHF.

This clone was recorded a few times. The chain links TRBV5-1 to TRBJ1-3; D call uncertain. Germline loops: CDR1 SGHRS, CDR2 YFSETQ. V was cut by 0 bases and J by 0 bases, with 7 bases left in between. The length of the CDR3 is 15 residues. The CDR3 spells CASSLGRISGNTIYF. As DNA, the CDR3 is TGCGCCAGCAGCTTGGGACGGATCTCTGGAAACACCATATATTTT.

The V gene is TRBV6-4, the J gene TRBJ2-3; TRBD2 matches 7 bases. The V gene's germline CDR1 is MRHNA and CDR2 SNTAGT. The CDR3 is made up of 16 amino acids. V trimming: 2 bases; J trimming: 6 bases; junction bases outside the gene matches: 11. In DNA form, the CDR3 reads TGTGCCAGCAGTGACAGGCCGGGAGGCCCGGCGGATACGCAGTATTTT. This translates into CASSDRPGGPADTQYF.

The V call is TRBV10-3, the J call TRBJ1-1, with a possible D match to TRBD1 (6 bases). Trimming shortened V by 4 bases and J by 4 bases, and 10 bases separated the two germline ends. The germline CDR1 and CDR2 sequences are ENHRY and SYGVKD. The CDR3 runs to 13 residues. CDR3 region: CAISGGGATEAFF. Here the CDR3 DNA reads TGTGCCATCAGTGGCGGGGGGGCCACTGAAGCTTTCTTT.